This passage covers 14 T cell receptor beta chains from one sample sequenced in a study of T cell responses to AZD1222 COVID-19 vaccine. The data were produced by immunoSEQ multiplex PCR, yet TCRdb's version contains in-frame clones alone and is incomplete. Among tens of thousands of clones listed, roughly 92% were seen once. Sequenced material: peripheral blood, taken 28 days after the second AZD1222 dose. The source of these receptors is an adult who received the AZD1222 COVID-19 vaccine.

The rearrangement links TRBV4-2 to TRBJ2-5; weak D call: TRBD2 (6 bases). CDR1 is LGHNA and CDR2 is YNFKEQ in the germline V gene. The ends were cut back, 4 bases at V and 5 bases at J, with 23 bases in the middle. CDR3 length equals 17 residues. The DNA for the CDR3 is TGTGCCAGCAGCCTCGAAGCCGGGAGCTCGCCGACCGAGACCCAGTACTTC. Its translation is CASSLEAGSSPTETQYF.

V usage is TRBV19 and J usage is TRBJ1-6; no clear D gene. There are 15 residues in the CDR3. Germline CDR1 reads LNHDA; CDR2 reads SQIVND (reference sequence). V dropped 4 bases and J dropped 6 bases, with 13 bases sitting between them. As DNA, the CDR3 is TGTGCCAGTAGTAAGCCCTCGGGATCTAATTCACCCCTCCACTTT. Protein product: CASSKPSGSNSPLHF.

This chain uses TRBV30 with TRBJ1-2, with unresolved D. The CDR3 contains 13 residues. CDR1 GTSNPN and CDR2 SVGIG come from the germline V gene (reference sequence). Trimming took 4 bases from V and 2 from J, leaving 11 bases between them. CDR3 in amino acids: CAWTPGPNYGYTF. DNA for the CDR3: TGTGCCTGGACCCCAGGACCCAACTATGGCTACACCTTC.

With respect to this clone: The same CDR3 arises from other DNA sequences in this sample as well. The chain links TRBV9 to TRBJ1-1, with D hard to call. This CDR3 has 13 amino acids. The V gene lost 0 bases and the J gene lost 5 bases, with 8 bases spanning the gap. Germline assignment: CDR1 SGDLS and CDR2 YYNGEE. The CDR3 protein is CASSVGGSTEAFF. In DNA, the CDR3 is TGTGCCAGCAGCGTAGGTGGGAGTACTGAAGCTTTCTTT.

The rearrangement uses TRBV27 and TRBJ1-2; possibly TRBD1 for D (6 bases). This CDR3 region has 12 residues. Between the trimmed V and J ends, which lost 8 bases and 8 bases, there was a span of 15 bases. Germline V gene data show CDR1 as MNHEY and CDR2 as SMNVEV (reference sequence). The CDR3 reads CASYREGGGYTF. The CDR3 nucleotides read TGTGCCAGCTACCGGGAGGGGGGGGGCTACACCTTC.

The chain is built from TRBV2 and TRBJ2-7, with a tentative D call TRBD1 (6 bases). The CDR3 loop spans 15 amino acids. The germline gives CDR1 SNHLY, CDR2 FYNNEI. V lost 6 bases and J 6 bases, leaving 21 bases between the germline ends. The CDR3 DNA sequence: TGTGCCAGCAGACTACAGGGAGTTCGACTTGGCGAGCAGTACTTC. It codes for CASRLQGVRLGEQYF.

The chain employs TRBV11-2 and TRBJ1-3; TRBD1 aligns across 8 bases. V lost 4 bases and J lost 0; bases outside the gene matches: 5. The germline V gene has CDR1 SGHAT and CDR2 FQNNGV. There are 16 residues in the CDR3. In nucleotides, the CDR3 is TGTGCCAGCAGCTCGGACAGGGCGTTCTCTGGAAACACCATATATTTT. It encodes CASSSDRAFSGNTIYF.

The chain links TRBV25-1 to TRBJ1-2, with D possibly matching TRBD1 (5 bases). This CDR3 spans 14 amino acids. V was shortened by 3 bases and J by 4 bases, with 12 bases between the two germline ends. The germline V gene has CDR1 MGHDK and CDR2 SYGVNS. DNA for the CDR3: TGTGCCAGCAGTGAGGGGGGGTCGGTCTATGGCTACACCTTC. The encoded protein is CASSEGGSVYGYTF.

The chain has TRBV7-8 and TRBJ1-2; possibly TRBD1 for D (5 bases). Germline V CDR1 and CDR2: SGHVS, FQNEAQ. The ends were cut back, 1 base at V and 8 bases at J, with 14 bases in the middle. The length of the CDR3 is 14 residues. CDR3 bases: TGTGCCAGCAGCTTAGGGGGACCGAGGGGAGGCTACACCTTC. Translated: CASSLGGPRGGYTF.

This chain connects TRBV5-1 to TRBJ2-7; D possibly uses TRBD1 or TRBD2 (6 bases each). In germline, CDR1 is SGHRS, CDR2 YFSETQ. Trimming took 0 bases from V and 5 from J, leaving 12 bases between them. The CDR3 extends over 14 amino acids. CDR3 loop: CASSLDPGANEQYF. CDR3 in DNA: TGCGCCAGCAGCTTGGATCCGGGGGCCAACGAGCAGTACTTC.

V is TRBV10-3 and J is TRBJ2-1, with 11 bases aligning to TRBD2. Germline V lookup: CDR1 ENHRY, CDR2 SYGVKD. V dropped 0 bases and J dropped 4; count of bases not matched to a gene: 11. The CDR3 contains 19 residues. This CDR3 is CAISESGDRASGGYNEQFF. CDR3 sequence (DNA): TGTGCCATCAGTGAGTCCGGAGACAGAGCTAGCGGGGGGTACAATGAGCAGTTCTTC.

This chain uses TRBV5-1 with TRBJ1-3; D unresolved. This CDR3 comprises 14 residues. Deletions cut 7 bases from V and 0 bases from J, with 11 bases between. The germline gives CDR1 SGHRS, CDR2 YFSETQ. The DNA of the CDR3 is TGCGCCAGCTCCGGGTCCCCCTCTGGAAACACCATATATTTT. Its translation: CASSGSPSGNTIYF.

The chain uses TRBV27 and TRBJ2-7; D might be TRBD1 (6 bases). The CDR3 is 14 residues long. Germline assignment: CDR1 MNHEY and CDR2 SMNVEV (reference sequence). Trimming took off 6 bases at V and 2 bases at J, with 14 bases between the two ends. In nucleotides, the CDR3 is TGTGCCAGCAGATTCACAGGGAGCACCTACGAGCAGTACTTC. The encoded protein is CASRFTGSTYEQYF.

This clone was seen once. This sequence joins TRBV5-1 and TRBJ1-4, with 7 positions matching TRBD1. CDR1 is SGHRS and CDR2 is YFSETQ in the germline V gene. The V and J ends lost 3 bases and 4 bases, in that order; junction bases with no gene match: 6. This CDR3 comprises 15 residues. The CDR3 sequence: CASSSTGTDNEKLFF. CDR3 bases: TGCGCCAGCAGCTCCACCGGGACAGATAATGAAAAACTGTTTTTT.